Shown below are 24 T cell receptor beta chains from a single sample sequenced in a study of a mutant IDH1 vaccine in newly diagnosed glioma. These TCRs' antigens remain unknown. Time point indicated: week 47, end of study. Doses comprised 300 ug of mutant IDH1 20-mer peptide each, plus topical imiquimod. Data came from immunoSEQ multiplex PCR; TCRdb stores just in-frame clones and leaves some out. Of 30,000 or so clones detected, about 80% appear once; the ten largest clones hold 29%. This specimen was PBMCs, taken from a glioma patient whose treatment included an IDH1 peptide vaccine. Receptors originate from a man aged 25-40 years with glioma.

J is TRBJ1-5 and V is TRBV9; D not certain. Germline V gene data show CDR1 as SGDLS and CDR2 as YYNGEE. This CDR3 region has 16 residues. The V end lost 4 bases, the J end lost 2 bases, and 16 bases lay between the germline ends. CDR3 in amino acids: CASSPSVGIGNQPQHF. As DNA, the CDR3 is TGTGCCAGCAGCCCTAGCGTTGGGATCGGCAATCAGCCCCAGCATTTT.

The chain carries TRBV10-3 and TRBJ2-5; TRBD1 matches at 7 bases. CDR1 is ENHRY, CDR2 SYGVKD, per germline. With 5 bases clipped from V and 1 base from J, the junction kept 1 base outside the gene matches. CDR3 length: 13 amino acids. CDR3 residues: CAISQGVQETQYF. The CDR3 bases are TGTGCCATCAGTCAGGGGGTCCAAGAGACCCAGTACTTC.

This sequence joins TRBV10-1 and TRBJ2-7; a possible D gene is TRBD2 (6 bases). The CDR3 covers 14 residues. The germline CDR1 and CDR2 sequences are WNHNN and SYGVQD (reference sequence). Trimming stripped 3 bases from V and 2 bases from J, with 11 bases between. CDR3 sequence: CASSDGGRPYEQYF. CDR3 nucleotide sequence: TGCGCCAGCAGTGATGGTGGGAGGCCCTACGAGCAGTACTTC.

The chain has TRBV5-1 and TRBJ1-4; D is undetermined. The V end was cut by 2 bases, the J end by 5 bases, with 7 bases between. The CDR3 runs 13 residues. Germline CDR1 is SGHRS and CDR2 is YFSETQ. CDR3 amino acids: CASSLGGNEKLFF. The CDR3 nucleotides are TGCGCCAGCAGCTTAGGAGGAAATGAAAAACTGTTTTTT.

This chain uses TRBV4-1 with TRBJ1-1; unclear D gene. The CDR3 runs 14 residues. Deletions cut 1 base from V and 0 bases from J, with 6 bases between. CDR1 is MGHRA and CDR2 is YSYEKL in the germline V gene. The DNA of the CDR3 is TGCGCCAGCAGCCAAGTCGTGTTGAACACTGAAGCTTTCTTT. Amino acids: CASSQVVLNTEAFF.

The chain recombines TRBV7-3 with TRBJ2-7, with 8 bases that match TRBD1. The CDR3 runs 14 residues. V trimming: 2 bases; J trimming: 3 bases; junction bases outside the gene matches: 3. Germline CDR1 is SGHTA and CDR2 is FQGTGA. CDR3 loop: CASSLYGQGYEQYF. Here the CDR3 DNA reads TGTGCCAGCAGCTTATACGGACAGGGCTACGAGCAGTACTTC.

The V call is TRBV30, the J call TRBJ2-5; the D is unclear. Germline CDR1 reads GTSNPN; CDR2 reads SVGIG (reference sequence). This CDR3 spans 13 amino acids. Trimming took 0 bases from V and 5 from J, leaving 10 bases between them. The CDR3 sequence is CAWSVLVGETQYF. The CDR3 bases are TGTGCCTGGAGTGTACTTGTGGGGGAGACCCAGTACTTC.

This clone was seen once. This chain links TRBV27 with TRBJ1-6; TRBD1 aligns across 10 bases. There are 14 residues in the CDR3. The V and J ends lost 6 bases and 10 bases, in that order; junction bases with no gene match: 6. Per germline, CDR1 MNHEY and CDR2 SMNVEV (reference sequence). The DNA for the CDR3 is TGTGCCAGCAGCCCGGGACAGGGGAACTCACCCCTCCACTTT. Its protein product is CASSPGQGNSPLHF.

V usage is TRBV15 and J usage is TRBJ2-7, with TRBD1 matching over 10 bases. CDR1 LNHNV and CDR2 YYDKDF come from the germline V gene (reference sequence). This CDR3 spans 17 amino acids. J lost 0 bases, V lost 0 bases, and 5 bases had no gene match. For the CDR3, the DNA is TGTGCCACCAGCAGAGATAGGGACAGGGGAAGCTCCTACGAGCAGTACTTC. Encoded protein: CATSRDRDRGSSYEQYF.

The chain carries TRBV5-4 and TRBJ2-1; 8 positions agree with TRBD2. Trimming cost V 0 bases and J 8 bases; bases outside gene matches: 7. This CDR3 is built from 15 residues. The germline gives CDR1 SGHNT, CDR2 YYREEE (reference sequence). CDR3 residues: CASSLGAGGPHEQFF. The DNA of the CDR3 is TGTGCCAGCAGCTTGGGGGCGGGGGGTCCACATGAGCAGTTCTTC. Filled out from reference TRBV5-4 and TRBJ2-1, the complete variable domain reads ETGVTQSPTHLIKTRGQQVTLRCSSQSGHNTVSWYQQALGQGPQFIFQYYREEENGRGNFPPRFSGLQFPNYSSELNVNALELDDSALYLCASSLGAGGPHEQFFGPGTRLTVL.

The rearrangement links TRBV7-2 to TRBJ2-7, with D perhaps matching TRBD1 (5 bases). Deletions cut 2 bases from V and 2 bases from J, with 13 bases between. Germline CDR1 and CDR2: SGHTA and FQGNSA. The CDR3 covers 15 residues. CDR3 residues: CASSLFLDKAYEQYF. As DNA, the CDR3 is TGTGCCAGCAGCTTATTCTTGGACAAAGCCTACGAGCAGTACTTC.

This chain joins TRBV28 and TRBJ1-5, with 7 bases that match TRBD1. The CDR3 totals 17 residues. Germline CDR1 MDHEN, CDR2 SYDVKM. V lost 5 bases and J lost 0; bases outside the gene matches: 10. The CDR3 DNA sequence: TGTGCCAGCAGTCTAATGGGGGACAGCTATAGCAATCAGCCCCAGCATTTT. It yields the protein CASSLMGDSYSNQPQHF.

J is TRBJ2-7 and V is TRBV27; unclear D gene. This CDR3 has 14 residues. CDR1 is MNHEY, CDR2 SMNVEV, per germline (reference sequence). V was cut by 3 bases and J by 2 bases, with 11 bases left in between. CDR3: CASSFVQNPYEQYF. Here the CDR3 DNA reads TGTGCCAGCAGTTTTGTGCAGAATCCCTACGAGCAGTACTTC.

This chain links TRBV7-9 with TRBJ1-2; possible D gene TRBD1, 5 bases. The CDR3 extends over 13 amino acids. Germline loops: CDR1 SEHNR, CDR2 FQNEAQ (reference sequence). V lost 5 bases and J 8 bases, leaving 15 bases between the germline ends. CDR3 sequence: CASSPPDSFGYTF. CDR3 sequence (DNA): TGTGCCAGCAGCCCGCCCGACAGCTTCGGCTACACCTTC.

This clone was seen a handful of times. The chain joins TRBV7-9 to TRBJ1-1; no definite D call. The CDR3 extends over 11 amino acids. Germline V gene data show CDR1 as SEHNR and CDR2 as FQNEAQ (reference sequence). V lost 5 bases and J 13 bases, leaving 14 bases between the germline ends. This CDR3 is CASSQGLLVFF. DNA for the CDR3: TGTGCCAGCAGCCAAGGACTTTTGGTTTTCTTT. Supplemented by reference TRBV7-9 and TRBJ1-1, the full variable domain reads DTGVSQNPRHKITKRGQNVTFRCDPISEHNRLYWYRQTLGQGPEFLTYFQNEAQLEKSRLLSDRFSAERPKGSFSTLEIQRTEQGDSAMYLCASSQGLLVFFGQGTRLTVV.

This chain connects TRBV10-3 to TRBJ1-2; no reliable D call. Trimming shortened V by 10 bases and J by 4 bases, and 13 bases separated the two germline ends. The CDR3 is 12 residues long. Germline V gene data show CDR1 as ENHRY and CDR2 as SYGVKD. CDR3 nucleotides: TGTGCCACCCAAAGGGCAGCCTATGGCTACACCTTC. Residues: CATQRAAYGYTF.

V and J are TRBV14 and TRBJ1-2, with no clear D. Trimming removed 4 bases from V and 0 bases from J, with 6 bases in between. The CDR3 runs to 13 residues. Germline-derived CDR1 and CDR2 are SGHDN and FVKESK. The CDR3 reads CASSLTANYGYTF. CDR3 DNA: TGTGCCAGCAGCCTCACAGCTAACTATGGCTACACCTTC.

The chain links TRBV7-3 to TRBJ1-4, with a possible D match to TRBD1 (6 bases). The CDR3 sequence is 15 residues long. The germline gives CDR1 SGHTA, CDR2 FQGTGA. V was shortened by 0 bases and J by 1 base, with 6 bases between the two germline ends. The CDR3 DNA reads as TGTGCCAGCAGCTTAACAGGGGGAACTAATGAAAAACTGTTTTTT. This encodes CASSLTGGTNEKLFF.

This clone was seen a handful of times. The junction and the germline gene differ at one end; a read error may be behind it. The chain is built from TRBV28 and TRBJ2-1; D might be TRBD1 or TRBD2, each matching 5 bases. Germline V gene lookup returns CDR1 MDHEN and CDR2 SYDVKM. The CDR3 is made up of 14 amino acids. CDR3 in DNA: TGTGCCAGCAGTGTATGGGGGACCGAGGGTGAGCAGTTCTTC. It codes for CASSVWGTEGEQFF.

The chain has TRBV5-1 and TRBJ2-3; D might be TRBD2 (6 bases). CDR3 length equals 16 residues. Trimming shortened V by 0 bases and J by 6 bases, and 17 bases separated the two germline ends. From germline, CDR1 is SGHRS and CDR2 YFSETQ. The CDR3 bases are TGCGCCAGCAGCTTGGGTATGTCGGGGACTTCCGATACGCAGTATTTT. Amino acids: CASSLGMSGTSDTQYF.

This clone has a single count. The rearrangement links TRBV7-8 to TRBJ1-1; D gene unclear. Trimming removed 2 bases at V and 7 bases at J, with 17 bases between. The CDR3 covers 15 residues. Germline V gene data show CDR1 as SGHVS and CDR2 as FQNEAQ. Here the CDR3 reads CASSLFKSGRDEAFF. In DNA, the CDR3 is TGTGCCAGCAGCTTATTTAAATCGGGGAGGGATGAAGCTTTCTTT.

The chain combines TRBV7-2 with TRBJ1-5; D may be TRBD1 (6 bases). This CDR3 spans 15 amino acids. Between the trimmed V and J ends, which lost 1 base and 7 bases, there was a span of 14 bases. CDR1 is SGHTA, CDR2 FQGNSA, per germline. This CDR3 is CASSLESGEVQPQHF. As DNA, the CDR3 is TGTGCCAGCAGCTTAGAGTCAGGGGAGGTGCAGCCCCAGCATTTT.

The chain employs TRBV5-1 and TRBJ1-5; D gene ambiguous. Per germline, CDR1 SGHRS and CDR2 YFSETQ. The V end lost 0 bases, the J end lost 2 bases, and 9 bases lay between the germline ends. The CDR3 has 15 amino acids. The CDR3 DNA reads TGCGCCAGCAGCTTGGGGGTACGTGGCAATCAGCCCCAGCATTTT. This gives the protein CASSLGVRGNQPQHF.

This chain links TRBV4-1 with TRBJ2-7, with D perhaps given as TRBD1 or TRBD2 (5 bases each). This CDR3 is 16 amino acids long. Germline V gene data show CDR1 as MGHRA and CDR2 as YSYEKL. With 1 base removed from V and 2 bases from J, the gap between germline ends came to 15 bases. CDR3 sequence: CASSQGSRVGPYEQYF. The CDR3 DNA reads TGCGCCAGCAGCCAAGGGTCCAGGGTGGGACCCTACGAGCAGTACTTC.